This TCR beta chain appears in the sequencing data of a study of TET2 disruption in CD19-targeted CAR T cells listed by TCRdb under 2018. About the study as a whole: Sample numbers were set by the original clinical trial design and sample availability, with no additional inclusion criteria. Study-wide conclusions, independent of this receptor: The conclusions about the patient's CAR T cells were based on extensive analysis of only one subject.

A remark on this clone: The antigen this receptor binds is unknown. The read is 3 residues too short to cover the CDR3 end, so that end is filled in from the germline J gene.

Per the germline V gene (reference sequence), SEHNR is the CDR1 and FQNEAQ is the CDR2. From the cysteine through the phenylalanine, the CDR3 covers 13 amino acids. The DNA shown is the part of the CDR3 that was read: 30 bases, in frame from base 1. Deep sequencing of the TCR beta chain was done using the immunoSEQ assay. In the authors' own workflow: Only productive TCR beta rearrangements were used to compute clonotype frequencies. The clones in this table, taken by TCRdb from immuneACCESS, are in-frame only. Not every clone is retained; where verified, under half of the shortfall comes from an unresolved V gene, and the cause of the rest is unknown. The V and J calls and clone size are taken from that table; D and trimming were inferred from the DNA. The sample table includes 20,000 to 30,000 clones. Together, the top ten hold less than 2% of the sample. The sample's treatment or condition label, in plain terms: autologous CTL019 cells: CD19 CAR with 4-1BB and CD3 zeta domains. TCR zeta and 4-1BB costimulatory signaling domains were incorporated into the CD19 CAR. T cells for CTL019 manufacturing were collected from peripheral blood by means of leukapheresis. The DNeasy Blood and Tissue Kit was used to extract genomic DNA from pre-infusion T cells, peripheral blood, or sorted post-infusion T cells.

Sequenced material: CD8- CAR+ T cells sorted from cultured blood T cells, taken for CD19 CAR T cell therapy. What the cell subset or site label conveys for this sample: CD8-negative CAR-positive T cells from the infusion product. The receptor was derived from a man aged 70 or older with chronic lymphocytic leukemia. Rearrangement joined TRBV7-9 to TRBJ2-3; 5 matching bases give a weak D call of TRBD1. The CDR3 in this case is CASSLGLDQPQYF. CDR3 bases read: TGTGCCAGCAGCTTGGGGCTAGATCAGCCG.